The rows below give T cell receptor beta chains drawn from one sample of a study of blood T cell repertoires in COVID-19. Here immunoSEQ multiplex PCR was the method, and the copy in TCRdb shows in-frame clones only, minus some. The sample yields some 110,000 clones, roughly 85% seen once. Input material: peripheral blood. The receptors come from a middle-aged man with acute or convalescent COVID-19. CDR3s include the opening cysteine and the closing phenylalanine or tryptophan. D genes are given only for firm matches. Expanded clones are given a class, and other clones once, few, many or no size at all.

V: TRBV28
J: TRBJ1-6
D: TRBD1
size: -
CDR3: CASSSIGTDYNSPLHF

V: TRBV5-6
J: TRBJ2-1
D: -
size: -
CDR3: CASSFTVGPPEQFF

V: TRBV27
J: TRBJ2-7
D: -
size: few
CDR3: CASSLRGPPYEQYF

V: TRBV19
J: TRBJ1-1
D: TRBD1
size: -
CDR3: CASLTGGRGTEAFF

V: TRBV7-3
J: TRBJ2-2
D: -
size: -
CDR3: CASSSTPSGPGELFF

V: TRBV5-1
J: TRBJ1-2
D: TRBD1
size: -
CDR3: CASSLVPGTGGFSYTF

V: TRBV7-6
J: TRBJ1-5
D: -
size: few
CDR3: CASSLDEGGQPQHF

V: TRBV6-2/TRBV6-3
J: TRBJ2-7
D: -
size: -
CDR3: CASSYGSRRDEQYF

V: TRBV15
J: TRBJ2-6
D: -
size: -
CDR3: CATSIQGSGANVLTF

V: TRBV4-1
J: TRBJ2-2
D: -
size: -
CDR3: CASSQDVPQGVPGELFF

V: TRBV7-2
J: TRBJ2-1
D: -
size: -
CDR3: CASSFLPGGPEAYNEQFF

V: TRBV7-6
J: TRBJ2-3
D: TRBD2
size: few
CDR3: CASSLYGTSGADTQYF

V: TRBV5-1
J: TRBJ2-3
D: TRBD2
size: -
CDR3: CASAGTSGRLASTDTQYF

V: TRBV2
J: TRBJ2-1
D: TRBD2
size: -
CDR3: CASSELLAGYNEQFF

V: TRBV7-9
J: TRBJ2-7
D: TRBD1
size: once
CDR3: CASSLVLQGEIEQYF

V: TRBV24-1
J: TRBJ1-5
D: -
size: -
CDR3: CATSDMTGRTQHF

V: TRBV18
J: TRBJ2-1
D: TRBD2
size: -
CDR3: CASSPPSGRGHNEQFF

V: TRBV5-1
J: TRBJ2-2
D: -
size: -
CDR3: CASSPYSTGELFF